The sequence of this T cell receptor (beta chain) was determined in a study of blood T cells in healthy people across ages. General observations from the study: Percentage of naive T cells showed a strong correlation with TCR beta diversity.

This clonotype was observed a handful of times. Its antigen is unidentified. Germline CDR1 SGHTA, CDR2 FQGTGA. This CDR3 has 16 amino acids. The V end lost 5 bases, the J end lost 2 bases, and 18 bases lay between the germline ends. The study recruited healthy Caucasian donors from Russia who were aged about 6 to 100. The sample, 9 to 10 milliliters of peripheral blood, was drawn from each donor. Each sample yielded at least 5.5 micrograms of PBMC total RNA. A second PCR, run for about 7 to 11 cycles, used a sample-barcoded 5' primer plus a J-beta primer mix. TCRdb reprocessed the 5' RACE reads via MiXCR and lists one record per CDR3 protein. Counted here are 1.5 million to 2 million distinct CDR3 sequences, around 48% occurring once; the ten biggest clones make up roughly 2.1%.

Sequenced input: blood. This clonotype was obtained from a woman in her thirties or forties in good health. The J gene is TRBJ1-1, the V gene TRBV7-3; D may be TRBD1 (5 bases). The CDR3 sequence: CASSQGQGGGNTEAFF. In DNA form, the CDR3 reads TGTGCCAGCAGCCAAGGCCAGGGAGGAGGTAACACTGAAGCTTTCTTT.